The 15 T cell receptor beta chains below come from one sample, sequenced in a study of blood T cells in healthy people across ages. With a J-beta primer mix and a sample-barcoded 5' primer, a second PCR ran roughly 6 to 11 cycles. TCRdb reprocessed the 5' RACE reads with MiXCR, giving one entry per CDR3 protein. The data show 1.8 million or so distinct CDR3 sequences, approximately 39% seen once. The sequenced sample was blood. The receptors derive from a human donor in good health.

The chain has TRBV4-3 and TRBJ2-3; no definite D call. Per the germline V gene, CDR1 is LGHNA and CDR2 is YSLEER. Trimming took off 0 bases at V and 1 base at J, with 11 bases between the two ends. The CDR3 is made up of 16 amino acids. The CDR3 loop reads CASSQELAVGTDTQYF. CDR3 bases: TGCGCCAGCAGCCAAGAACTCGCGGTCGGCACAGATACGCAGTATTTT.

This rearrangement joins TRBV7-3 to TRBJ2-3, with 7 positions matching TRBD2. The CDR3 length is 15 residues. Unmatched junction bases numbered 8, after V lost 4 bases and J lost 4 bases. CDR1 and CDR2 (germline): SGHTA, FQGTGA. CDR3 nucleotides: TGTGCCAGCAGCTCGGGACTACGGGCCTCAGATACGCAGTATTTT. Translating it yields CASSSGLRASDTQYF.

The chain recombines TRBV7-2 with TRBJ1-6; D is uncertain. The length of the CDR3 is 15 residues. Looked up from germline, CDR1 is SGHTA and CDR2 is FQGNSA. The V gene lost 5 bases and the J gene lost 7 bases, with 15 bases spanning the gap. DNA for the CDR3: TGTGCCAGCAGCGCCCAGGTGTCGGGGAATTCACCCCTCCACTTT. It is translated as CASSAQVSGNSPLHF.

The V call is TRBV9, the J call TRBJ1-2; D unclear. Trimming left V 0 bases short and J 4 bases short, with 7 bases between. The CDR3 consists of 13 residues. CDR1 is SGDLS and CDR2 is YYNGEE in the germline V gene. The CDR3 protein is CASSVDLGYGYTF. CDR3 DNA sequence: TGTGCCAGCAGCGTAGACCTAGGCTATGGCTACACCTTC.

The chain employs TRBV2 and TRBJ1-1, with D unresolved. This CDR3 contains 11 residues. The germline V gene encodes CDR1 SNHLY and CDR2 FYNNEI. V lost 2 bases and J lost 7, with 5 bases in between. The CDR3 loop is CASSEWVEAFF. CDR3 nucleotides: TGTGCCAGCAGTGAATGGGTTGAAGCTTTCTTT.

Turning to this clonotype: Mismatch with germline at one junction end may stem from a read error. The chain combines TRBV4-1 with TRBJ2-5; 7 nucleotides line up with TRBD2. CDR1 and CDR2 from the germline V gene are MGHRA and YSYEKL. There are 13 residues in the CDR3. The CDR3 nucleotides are TGCGCCAGCAACCAAGTTAGCGGGGAGACCCAGTACTTC. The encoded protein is CASNQVSGETQYF.

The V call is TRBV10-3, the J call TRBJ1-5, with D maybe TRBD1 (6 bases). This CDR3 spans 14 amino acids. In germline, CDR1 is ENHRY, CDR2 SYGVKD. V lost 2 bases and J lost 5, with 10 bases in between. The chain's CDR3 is CAISEGTLYQPQHF. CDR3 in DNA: TGTGCCATCAGTGAGGGGACACTTTATCAGCCCCAGCATTTT.

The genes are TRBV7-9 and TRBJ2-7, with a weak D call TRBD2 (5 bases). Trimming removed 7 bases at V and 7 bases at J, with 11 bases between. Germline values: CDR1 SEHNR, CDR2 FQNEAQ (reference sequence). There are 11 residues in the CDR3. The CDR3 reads CASTEGREQYF. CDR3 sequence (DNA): TGTGCCAGCACCGAGGGTAGAGAGCAGTACTTC.

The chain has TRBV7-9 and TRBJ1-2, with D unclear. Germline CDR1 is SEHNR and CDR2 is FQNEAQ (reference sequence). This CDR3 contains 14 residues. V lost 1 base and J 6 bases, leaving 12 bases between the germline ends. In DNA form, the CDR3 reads TGTGCCAGCAGCTTAGAACTGCCAGACGATGGCTACACCTTC. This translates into CASSLELPDDGYTF.

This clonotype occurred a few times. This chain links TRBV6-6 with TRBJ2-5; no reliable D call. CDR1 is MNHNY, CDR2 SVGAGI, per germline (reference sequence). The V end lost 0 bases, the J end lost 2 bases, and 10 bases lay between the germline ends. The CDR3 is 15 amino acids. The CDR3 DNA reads TGTGCCAGCAGTTACTCCCCCAACGCACAAGAGACCCAGTACTTC. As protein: CASSYSPNAQETQYF.

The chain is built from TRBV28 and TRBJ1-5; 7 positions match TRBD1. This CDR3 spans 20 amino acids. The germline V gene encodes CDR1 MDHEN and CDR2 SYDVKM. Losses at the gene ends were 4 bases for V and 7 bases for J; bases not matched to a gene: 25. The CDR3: CASSSRGTPRGLRVRQPQHF. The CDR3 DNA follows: TGTGCCAGCAGTTCCCGAGGGACCCCAAGGGGGCTGAGGGTCAGACAGCCCCAGCATTTT.

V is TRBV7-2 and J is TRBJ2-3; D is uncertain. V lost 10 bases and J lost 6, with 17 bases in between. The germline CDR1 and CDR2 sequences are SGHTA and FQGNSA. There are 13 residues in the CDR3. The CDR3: CATEAGPSDTQYF. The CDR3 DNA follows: TGTGCCACCGAAGCAGGCCCATCTGATACGCAGTATTTT.

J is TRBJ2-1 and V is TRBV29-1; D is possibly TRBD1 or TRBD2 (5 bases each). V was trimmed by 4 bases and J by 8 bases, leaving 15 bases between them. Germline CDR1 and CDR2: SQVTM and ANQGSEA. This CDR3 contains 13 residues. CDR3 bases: TGCAGCGTTGGTTTTAGTGGGGGTGATGAGCAGTTCTTC. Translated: CSVGFSGGDEQFF.

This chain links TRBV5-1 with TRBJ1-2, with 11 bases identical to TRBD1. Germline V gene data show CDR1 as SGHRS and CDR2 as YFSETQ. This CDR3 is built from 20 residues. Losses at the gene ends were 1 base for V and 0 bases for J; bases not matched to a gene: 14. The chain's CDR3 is CASSLFTGQGARITNYGYTF. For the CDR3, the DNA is TGCGCCAGCAGCTTGTTCACCGGACAGGGGGCGCGAATTACTAACTATGGCTACACCTTC.

The chain's CDR3 is CASNSGPSNQPQHF. CDR3 DNA: TGTGCCAGCAATTCCGGGCCGAGCAATCAGCCCCAGCATTTT. The V call is TRBV6-6, the J call TRBJ1-5; D not certain. Trimming shortened V by 7 bases and J by 1 base, and 11 bases separated the two germline ends. CDR1 and CDR2 (germline): MNHNY, SVGAGI (reference sequence). CDR3 length: 14 amino acids.